This is a list of T cell receptor beta chains from one sample in a study of T-cell reconstitution after alpha-beta-depleted transplantation in children. TCRdb recomputed calls from the PCR reads with MiXCR, one row per CDR3 protein. Of 700,000 to 950,000 distinct CDR3 sequences listed, about 16% were seen once; the top ten hold around 5%. Source: PBMCs, mostly from graft donor cells, taken 360 days after TCRalphabeta/CD19-depleted stem cell transplant. The origin of the receptors is a male patient under 18 who had a stem cell transplant for acute lymphoblastic leukemia, so the T cells may come from the graft donor. CDR3s include the opening cysteine and the closing phenylalanine or tryptophan. A D gene is named only where the DNA matches it firmly. Size values are once, few and many counts, or a class for expanded clones, and some rows have none.

>TRBJ2-5|TRBD2|few|TRBV12-3/TRBV12-4
TGTGCCAGCAGCCGAACTCGTACCTTAGCGGGCCAAGAGACCCAGTACTTC
CASSRTRTLAGQETQYF
>TRBJ1-1|NA|few|TRBV5-5
TGTGCCAGCAGCGCTGCCCCGCTTAACACTGAAGCTTTCTTT
CASSAAPLNTEAFF
>TRBJ1-3|NA|many|TRBV12-3/TRBV12-4
TGTGCCAGCAGTTTAAAGGACACCATATATTTT
CASSLKDTIYF
>TRBJ2-3|NA|NA|TRBV18
TGTGCCAGCTCACCTGGGGACGTCCTCACAGATACGCAGTATTTT
CASSPGDVLTDTQYF
>TRBJ2-7|NA|few|TRBV5-1
TGCGCCAGCAGCTTGGAGAGGCTAGTGTCCCGAGAGCAGTACTTC
CASSLERLVSREQYF
>TRBJ2-1|TRBD1|many|TRBV7-9
TGCGCCAGCAGCCTTCGACAGGGGGACAATGAGCAGTTCTTC
CASSLRQGDNEQFF
>TRBJ2-7|NA|few|TRBV12-3/TRBV12-4
TGTGCCAGCAGTACAGGCCGGATGGGCGAGCAGTACTTC
CASSTGRMGEQYF
>TRBJ1-2|NA|few|TRBV12-3/TRBV12-4
TGTGCCAGCTTTTCTATCTCTCACTATGGCTACACCTTC
CASFSISHYGYTF
>TRBJ2-3|NA|many|TRBV29-1
TGCAGCGCCATGAATACGCAGTATTTT
CSAMNTQYF
>TRBJ1-3|NA|few|TRBV27
TGTGCCAGCAGTAACCCCCCTGGAAACACCATATATTTT
CASSNPPGNTIYF
>TRBJ2-1|TRBD2|NA|TRBV25-1
TGTGCCAGCAGTGAAGCAGCTAGCGGGACACAGTTCTTC
CASSEAASGTQFF
>TRBJ2-7|TRBD2|NA|TRBV4-1
TGCGCCAGCAGCCAAGAGAGGGTTAGCGGGAGTTCCTACGAGCAGTACTTC
CASSQERVSGSSYEQYF
>TRBJ2-7|NA|few|TRBV20-1
TGCAGTGCTACCTCCGGGTTGACTAGCTCCTACGAGCAGTACTTC
CSATSGLTSSYEQYF